A selection of T cell receptor beta chains follows, all from one sample in a study of T cell changes during pregnancy in multiple sclerosis. Assay used: immunoSEQ multiplex PCR; TCRdb lists only in-frame clones, some missing. The data show 45,000 to 55,000 clones, 94% seen once. The sequences come from CD8+ T cells from peripheral blood mononuclear cells, collected before pregnancy. These receptors came from a female donor with multiple sclerosis, enrolled in a pregnancy study. Each CDR3 is given with its conserved first and last residue. The D gene is left open where the match is weak. Some rows have no size entry. The others give once, few or many, or a class for an expanded clone.

j_call clone_size d_call v_call cdr3_aa cdr3_nt
TRBJ2-1 - TRBD2 TRBV19 CASSISAGALNEQFF TGTGCCAGTAGTATAAGTGCGGGAGCCCTCAATGAGCAGTTCTTC
TRBJ1-1 - - TRBV10-1 CASSEGAGANTEAFF TGCGCCAGCAGTGAAGGGGCTGGGGCGAACACTGAAGCTTTCTTT
TRBJ1-1 - - TRBV9 CASSPLVQETYWDTEAFF TGTGCCAGCAGCCCCCTAGTACAGGAGACATATTGGGACACTGAAGCTTTCTTT
TRBJ2-5 - TRBD1 TRBV19 CASTPTGTGDPETQYF TGTGCCAGTACCCCAACCGGGACAGGGGACCCAGAGACCCAGTACTTC
TRBJ2-7 - - TRBV27 CASSPQGPNYEQYF TGTGCCAGCAGTCCGCAGGGGCCCAATTACGAGCAGTACTTC
TRBJ2-5 - - TRBV5-6 CASTPGAGSQETQYF TGTGCCAGCACCCCTGGGGCAGGGTCCCAAGAGACCCAGTACTTC
TRBJ1-2 - TRBD1 TRBV9 CASSALDRDRGPGYTF TGTGCCAGCAGCGCCCTTGACCGGGACAGGGGGCCTGGCTACACCTTC
TRBJ1-1 - - TRBV7-9 CASSFGGAEAFF TGTGCCAGCAGCTTTGGAGGGGCTGAAGCTTTCTTT
TRBJ1-2 - - TRBV19 CASRSQGLVDGYTF TGTGCCAGTAGATCGCAGGGTTTGGTTGATGGCTACACCTTC
TRBJ2-7 - - TRBV27 CASSPGVRGYEQYF TGTGCCAGCAGTCCCGGCGTTAGGGGCTACGAGCAGTACTTC
TRBJ2-3 - TRBD1 TRBV11-3 CASSSGGQGQYF TGTGCCAGCAGCTCCGGGGGACAGGGCCAGTATTTT
TRBJ1-1 once - TRBV27 CASSKGSGPEAFF TGTGCCAGCAGCAAGGGGTCGGGTCCTGAAGCTTTCTTT
TRBJ1-2 - - TRBV30 CAKERGRYGYTF TGTGCCAAAGAGAGAGGGAGGTATGGCTACACCTTC
TRBJ1-1 - - TRBV7-9 CASSPSVFNTEAFF TGTGCCAGCAGCCCCTCGGTGTTTAACACTGAAGCTTTCTTT
TRBJ1-1 - - TRBV7-6 CASSSRNTEAFF TGTGCCAGCAGCTCCCGGAACACTGAAGCTTTCTTT
TRBJ2-5 once TRBD2 TRBV7-9 CASSLSAGEETQYF TGTGCCAGCAGCTTATCAGCGGGGGAAGAGACCCAGTACTTC
TRBJ1-5 - - TRBV6-4 CASSERGHQPQHF TGTGCCAGCAGTGAAAGGGGCCATCAGCCCCAGCATTTT
TRBJ1-5 - TRBD1 TRBV19 CASSSSGQGNQPQHF TGTGCCAGTAGTAGCTCGGGACAGGGGAATCAGCCCCAGCATTTT
TRBJ2-7 - TRBD1 TRBV6-5 CASSIRDSYEQYF TGTGCCAGCAGTATTCGGGACAGCTACGAGCAGTACTTC
TRBJ2-7 once TRBD2 TRBV5-1 CASSLGVTAGGGDEQYF TGCGCCAGCAGCTTGGGGGTTACGGCGGGAGGAGGAGACGAGCAGTACTTC
TRBJ1-2 - - TRBV27 CASSFNMDGGYGYTF TGTGCCAGCAGTTTTAATATGGACGGGGGGTATGGCTACACCTTC
TRBJ1-2 - - TRBV27 CASSLSSPGVYGYTF TGTGCCAGCAGTTTGTCCTCCCCGGGAGTCTATGGCTACACCTTC
TRBJ1-1 - - TRBV6-5 CASSYSRLVNTEAFF TGTGCCAGCAGTTACTCTCGGTTGGTGAACACTGAAGCTTTCTTT
TRBJ2-7 - TRBD1 TRBV4-1 CASSQVGQGIYEQYF TGCGCCAGCAGCCAAGTCGGACAGGGCATCTACGAGCAGTACTTC
TRBJ1-1 once - TRBV29-1 CSVETGNRMNTEAFF TGCAGCGTTGAAACCGGAAACAGGATGAACACTGAAGCTTTCTTT
TRBJ2-4 - - TRBV4-3 CASSQDLTGNIQYF TGCGCCAGCAGCCAAGATCTTACAGGGAACATTCAGTACTTC
TRBJ1-1 - - TRBV19 CATTMTGWMNTEAFF TGTGCCACCACAATGACAGGATGGATGAACACTGAAGCTTTCTTT
TRBJ2-2 - TRBD2 TRBV2 CASSVGGRTGELFF TGTGCCAGCAGTGTGGGCGGGAGGACCGGGGAGCTGTTTTTT
TRBJ1-1 - TRBD1 TRBV27 CASSALQGDEAFF TGTGCCAGCAGTGCACTACAGGGGGATGAAGCTTTCTTT
TRBJ1-2 - TRBD1 TRBV5-5 CASSTDRGKGYTF TGTGCCAGCAGCACCGACAGGGGTAAGGGCTACACCTTC
TRBJ2-7 - - TRBV5-3 CARSLGASVLCYEQYF TGTGCCAGAAGCTTGGGGGCTAGCGTTCTTTGCTACGAGCAGTACTTC
TRBJ1-2 - - TRBV9 CASSVSSGGSYGYTF TGTGCCAGCAGCGTGAGTTCCGGGGGGAGCTATGGCTACACCTTC
TRBJ1-1 - TRBD1 TRBV6-5 CASSRQGVDTEAFF TGTGCCAGCAGTCGACAGGGGGTCGACACTGAAGCTTTCTTT
TRBJ2-2 - - TRBV13 CASSLRGSGSGELFF TGTGCCAGCAGCTTACGGGGGTCCGGGTCCGGGGAGCTGTTTTTT
TRBJ1-5 once TRBD1 TRBV28 CASSEDRAGQPQHF TGTGCCAGCAGTGAGGACAGGGCGGGCCAGCCCCAGCATTTT
TRBJ2-7 - TRBD1 TRBV5-4 CASSFGRDRSNEQYF TGTGCCAGCAGCTTCGGGCGGGACAGGTCCAACGAGCAGTACTTC
TRBJ2-1 - TRBD2 TRBV10-1 CASSEAGTSGSGWDDEQFF TGCGCCAGCAGTGAAGCAGGGACTAGCGGGAGTGGTTGGGATGATGAGCAGTTCTTC
TRBJ2-1 - TRBD2 TRBV5-8 CASSLARLAGDEQFF TGTGCCAGCAGCTTGGCCCGACTAGCGGGCGATGAGCAGTTCTTC
TRBJ1-4 - TRBD1 TRBV6-1 CASSSGTDVEKLFF TGTGCCAGCAGTTCCGGGACAGACGTTGAGAAACTGTTTTTT